This T cell receptor beta chain was observed in a study of human T cells and chemical hapten exposure. Across the whole study: Small discrepancies in pooled library volume mainly accounted for the varying TCR yields per sample.

Using its own MiXCR run on the RACE reads, TCRdb lists one record per CDR3 protein. The sample comprises fewer than 150,000 distinct CDR3 sequences, 12% of which are singletons, and 1.3% to 1.5% rests with the top ten. With regard to this clonotype: Antigen unknown.

Noted time point: patch test 2, 6 weeks after DPC sensitization. This sample's treatment: therapeutic diphenylcyclopropenone sensitization with weekly scalp DPC. Germline CDR1 SGHTA, CDR2 FQGTGA. V gave up 0 bases and J gave up 3 bases; unmatched junction bases: 13. There are 18 residues in the CDR3. Whole-study findings and limits: The immune response of these alopecia patients might not match healthy individuals'.

The clonotype originates from a woman aged 45 to 65 with alopecia areata. Some clones in this sample may be carry-over from other donors' samples. The J gene is TRBJ1-1, the V gene TRBV7-3, with 7 bases fitting TRBD1. The material was whole blood, obtained in connection with sensitization to the hapten diphenylcyclopropenone (DPC). The CDR3 DNA reads TGTGCCAGCAGCTTAACAACCCCCCGACAGGGTCGGTACACTGAAGCTTTCTTT. Translated, it gives CASSLTTPRQGRYTEAFF. The full variable domain, completed using reference TRBV7-3 and TRBJ1-1, is GAGVSQTPSNKVTEKGKYVELRCDPISGHTALYWYRQSLGQGPEFLIYFQGTGAADDSGLPNDRFFAVRPEGSVSTLKIQRTERGDSAVYLCASSLTTPRQGRYTEAFFGQGTRLTVV.